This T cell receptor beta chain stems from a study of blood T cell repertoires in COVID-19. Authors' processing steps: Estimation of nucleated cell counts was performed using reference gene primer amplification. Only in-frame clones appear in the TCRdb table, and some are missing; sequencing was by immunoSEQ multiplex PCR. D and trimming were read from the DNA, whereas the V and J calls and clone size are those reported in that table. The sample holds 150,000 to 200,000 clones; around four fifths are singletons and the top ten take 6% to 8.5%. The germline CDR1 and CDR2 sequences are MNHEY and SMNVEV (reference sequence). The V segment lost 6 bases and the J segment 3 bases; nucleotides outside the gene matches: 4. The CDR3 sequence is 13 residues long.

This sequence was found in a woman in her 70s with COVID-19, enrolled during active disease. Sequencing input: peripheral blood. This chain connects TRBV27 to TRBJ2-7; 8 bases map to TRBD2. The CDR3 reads CASRAGGGYEQYF. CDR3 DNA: TGTGCCAGCAGGGCGGGAGGAGGCTACGAGCAGTACTTC.